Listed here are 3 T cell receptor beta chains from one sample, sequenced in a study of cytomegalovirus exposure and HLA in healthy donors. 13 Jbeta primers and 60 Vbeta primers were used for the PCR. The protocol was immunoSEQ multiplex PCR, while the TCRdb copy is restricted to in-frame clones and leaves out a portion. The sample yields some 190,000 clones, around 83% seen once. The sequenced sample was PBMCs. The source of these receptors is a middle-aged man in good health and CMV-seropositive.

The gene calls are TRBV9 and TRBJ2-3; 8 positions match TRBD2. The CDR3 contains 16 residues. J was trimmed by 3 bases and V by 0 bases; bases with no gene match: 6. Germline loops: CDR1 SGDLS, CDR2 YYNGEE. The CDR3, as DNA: TGTGCCAGCAGCGTAGAAGCGGGAGCAGTAACAGATACGCAGTATTTT. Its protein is CASSVEAGAVTDTQYF. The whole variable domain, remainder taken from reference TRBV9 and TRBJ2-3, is DSGVTQTPKHLITATGQRVTLRCSPRSGDLSVYWYQQSLDQGLQFLIQYYNGEERAKGNILERFSAQQFPDLHSELNLSSLELGDSALYFCASSVEAGAVTDTQYFGPGTRLTVL.

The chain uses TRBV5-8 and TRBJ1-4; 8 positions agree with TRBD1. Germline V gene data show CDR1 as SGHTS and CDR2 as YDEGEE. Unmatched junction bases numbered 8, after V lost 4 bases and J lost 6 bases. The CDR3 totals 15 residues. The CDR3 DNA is TGTGCCAGCAGCCCCGGACAGGGCTCGTATGAAAAACTGTTTTTT. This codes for CASSPGQGSYEKLFF.

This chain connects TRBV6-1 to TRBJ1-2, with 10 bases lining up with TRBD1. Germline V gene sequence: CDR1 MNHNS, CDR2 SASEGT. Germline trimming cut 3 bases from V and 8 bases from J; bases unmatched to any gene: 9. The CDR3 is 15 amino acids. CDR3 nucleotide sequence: TGTGCCAGCAGTGAGAGACAGGGGGCATATTCGGGCTACACCTTC. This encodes CASSERQGAYSGYTF.